This T cell receptor (beta chain) is drawn from a study of blood T cells in healthy people across ages. The study's findings and limits: Naive CD4+ cell counts and diversity both ran higher in long-lived than in aged donors. Estimates of diversity drawn from one million T cells were considered underestimates.

Of note for this clonotype: Its target is not known.

Sample-barcoded 5' priming and a J-beta primer mix drove a second PCR of roughly 6 to 12 cycles. Every cDNA molecule bore a tag from a template-switch adaptor containing 12 random nucleotides. TCRdb itself ran the 5' RACE reads through MiXCR, one entry per CDR3 protein. The sample records some 730,000 distinct CDR3 sequences, approximately 22% being singletons. The source of this sequence is a man in his sixties or seventies in good health. Sequenced material: blood.

The CDR3 loop reads CASSPTGDVDEKLFF. CDR3 bases: TGTGCCAGCAGCCCGACCGGAGATGTGGACGAAAAACTGTTTTTT. The genes are TRBV7-2 and TRBJ1-4, with D uncertain. Germline loops: CDR1 SGHTA, CDR2 FQGNSA. V was shortened by 5 bases and J by 8 bases, with 18 bases between the two germline ends. The CDR3 runs to 15 residues. Full variable domain (outside the CDR3, taken from reference TRBV7-2 and TRBJ1-4): GAGVSQSPSNKVTEKGKDVELRCDPISGHTALYWYRQSLGQGLEFLIYFQGNSAPDKSGLPSDRFSAERTGGSVSTLTIQRTQQEDSAVYLCASSPTGDVDEKLFFGSGTQLSVL.